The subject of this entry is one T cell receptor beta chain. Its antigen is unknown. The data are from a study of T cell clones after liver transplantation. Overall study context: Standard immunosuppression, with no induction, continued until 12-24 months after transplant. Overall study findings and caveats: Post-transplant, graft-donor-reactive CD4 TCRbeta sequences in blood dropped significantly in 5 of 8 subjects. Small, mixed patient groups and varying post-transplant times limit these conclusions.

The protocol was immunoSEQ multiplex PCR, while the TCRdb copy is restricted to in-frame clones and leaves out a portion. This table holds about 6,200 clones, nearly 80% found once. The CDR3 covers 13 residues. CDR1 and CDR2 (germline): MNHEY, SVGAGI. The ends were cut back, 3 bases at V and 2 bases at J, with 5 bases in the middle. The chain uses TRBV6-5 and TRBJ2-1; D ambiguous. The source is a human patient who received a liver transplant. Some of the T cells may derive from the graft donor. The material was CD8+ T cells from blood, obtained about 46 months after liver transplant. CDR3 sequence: CASSYRPYNEQFF. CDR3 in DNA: TGTGCCAGCAGTTATCGACCCTACAATGAGCAGTTCTTC.